The 5 T cell receptor beta chains in this list originate from one sample, sequenced in a study of blood T cell repertoires in COVID-19. Generated by immunoSEQ multiplex PCR, the TCRdb table keeps only in-frame clones and is missing some. Among approximately 70,000 clones listed, around nine tenths were seen once. The sample consisted of peripheral blood. The receptor set was obtained from a woman aged 55-70 years with acute or convalescent COVID-19.

The V call is TRBV3-1 (or the pseudogene TRBV3-2), the J call TRBJ1-2; TRBD1 matches at 8 bases. CDR1 is LGHDT, CDR2 YNNKEL, per germline (reference sequence). The CDR3 extends over 13 amino acids. V gave up 2 bases and J gave up 8 bases; unmatched junction bases: 4. The CDR3 loop reads CASSQQDRAGYTF. CDR3 nucleotide sequence: TGTGCCAGCAGCCAACAGGACAGGGCGGGCTACACCTTC.

The V gene is TRBV7-8, the J gene TRBJ2-3; no definite D call. The CDR3 has 12 residues. V dropped 2 bases and J dropped 5 bases, with 5 bases sitting between them. Germline values: CDR1 SGHVS, CDR2 FQNEAQ. In DNA, the CDR3 is TGTGCCAGCAGCTTATTCGGAGATACGCAGTATTTT. Its protein is CASSLFGDTQYF.

There are a few counts of this clone. The V call is TRBV3-1 (or the pseudogene TRBV3-2), the J call TRBJ1-6; TRBD1 aligns across 9 bases. The CDR3 contains 15 residues. V was pared by 3 bases and J by 8 bases, with 5 bases of the junction left unmatched. Germline V gene sequence: CDR1 LGHDT, CDR2 YNNKEL (reference sequence). The CDR3: CASSQDRGRYSPLHF. The CDR3 region has the DNA TGTGCCAGCAGCCAGGACAGGGGTCGGTATTCACCCCTCCACTTT.

CDR3 in amino acids: CASSALRGGSDTQYF. The CDR3 bases are TGTGCCAGCAGTGCTCTACGCGGGGGCTCAGATACGCAGTATTTT. This rearrangement joins TRBV2 to TRBJ2-3; a weak D match, TRBD2 (7 bases). V lost 4 bases and J lost 4, with 15 bases in between. In germline, CDR1 is SNHLY, CDR2 FYNNEI. The CDR3 length is 15 residues. Variable domain in full (rest from reference TRBV2 and TRBJ2-3): EPEVTQTPSHQVTQMGQEVILRCVPISNHLYFYWYRQILGQKVEFLVSFYNNEISEKSEIFDDQFSVERPDGSNFTLKIRSTKLEDSAMYFCASSALRGGSDTQYFGPGTRLTVL.

The chain links TRBV12-5 to TRBJ2-7; D is unclear. The CDR3 spans 14 residues. V lost 1 base to trimming and J lost 7 bases, with 14 bases between them. Germline CDR1 and CDR2: LGHNT and FRNRAP. DNA of the CDR3: TGTGCTAGTGGTTTGGCCGCCTCGGCGACTGAGCAGTACTTC. As protein: CASGLAASATEQYF.